The next 25 T cell receptor beta chains were all read from a single sample in a study of cytomegalovirus exposure and HLA in healthy donors. TCRdb's table, derived via immunoSEQ multiplex PCR, lists solely in-frame clones and lacks some. The sample has 250,000 to 400,000 clones; 88% are singletons. The sequencing input was PBMCs. These receptors were taken from a man younger than 45 in good health and CMV-seronegative.

This chain uses TRBV4-3 with TRBJ1-1; D not resolved. Trimming shortened V by 4 bases and J by 1 base, and 13 bases separated the two germline ends. There are 15 residues in the CDR3. Germline V gene lookup returns CDR1 LGHNA and CDR2 YSLEER. The CDR3 reads CASSRVADTNTEAFF. The CDR3 DNA reads TGCGCCAGCAGCCGAGTCGCTGACACGAACACTGAAGCTTTCTTT.

J is TRBJ1-2 and V is TRBV6-5; 9 bases are shared with TRBD1. Germline V gene sequence: CDR1 MNHEY, CDR2 SVGAGI. The CDR3 spans 14 residues. After removal of 2 bases from V and 7 bases from J, the junction contained 5 bases not matched to a gene. The CDR3 DNA reads as TGTGCCAGCAGTTACCCCGGACAGGGGTCTGGCTACACCTTC. Translated, it gives CASSYPGQGSGYTF.

The V gene is TRBV27, the J gene TRBJ2-7, with TRBD1 as a possible D gene (5 bases). Germline values: CDR1 MNHEY, CDR2 SMNVEV (reference sequence). V lost 3 bases to trimming and J lost 2 bases, with 11 bases between them. CDR3 size: 14 residues. The chain's CDR3 is CASSFGQGPYEQYF. The DNA for the CDR3 is TGTGCCAGCAGTTTCGGGCAGGGCCCCTACGAGCAGTACTTC.

This clone appeared a single time. The gene calls are TRBV9 and TRBJ1-1, with 11 bases lining up with TRBD1. The trim removed 4 bases at V and 0 bases at J, leaving 8 bases unmatched. This CDR3 contains 17 residues. CDR1 is SGDLS, CDR2 YYNGEE, per germline. CDR3 protein: CASSFRDRGAMNTEAFF. In DNA, the CDR3 is TGTGCCAGCAGCTTCCGGGACAGGGGGGCCATGAACACTGAAGCTTTCTTT.

The rearrangement joins TRBV20-1 to TRBJ1-2; D perhaps matches TRBD1 (5 bases). The V and J ends lost 5 bases and 13 bases respectively, with 17 bases between them. CDR1 is DFQATT, CDR2 SNEGSKA, per germline (reference sequence). The CDR3 extends over 11 amino acids. CDR3 nucleotides: TGCAGTGCTCCCGTGACAGCCACAATCACCTTC. This gives the protein CSAPVTATITF.

The chain links TRBV6-1 to TRBJ1-3, with D perhaps matching TRBD1 (6 bases). This CDR3 comprises 15 residues. The germline V gene has CDR1 MNHNS and CDR2 SASEGT. Trimming removed 3 bases from V and 7 bases from J, with 16 bases in between. The CDR3 reads CASSDPTERGNTIYF. In nucleotides, the CDR3 is TGTGCCAGCAGTGATCCGACGGAGAGGGGGAACACCATATATTTT.

This chain links TRBV27 with TRBJ2-3; D is undetermined. Germline CDR1 MNHEY, CDR2 SMNVEV (reference sequence). V lost 5 bases and J lost 0, with 12 bases in between. The CDR3 contains 15 residues. The CDR3 here is CASSAEEPSTDTQYF. The CDR3 DNA is TGTGCCAGCAGTGCCGAGGAGCCTAGCACAGATACGCAGTATTTT.

The rearrangement joins TRBV2 to TRBJ2-2; 12 positions agree with TRBD2. This CDR3 comprises 17 residues. The trim removed 6 bases at V and 0 bases at J, leaving 5 bases unmatched. The germline V gene encodes CDR1 SNHLY and CDR2 FYNNEI. The CDR3 bases are TGTGCCAGCAGCCATCTAGCGGGGGGGCCGAACACCGGGGAGCTGTTTTTT. Protein product: CASSHLAGGPNTGELFF.

This clone was picked up one time. The chain uses TRBV27 and TRBJ2-5; 9 nucleotides agree with TRBD1. Per the germline V gene, CDR1 is MNHEY and CDR2 is SMNVEV (reference sequence). The CDR3 covers 14 residues. V lost 6 bases to trimming and J lost 5 bases; unmatched junction nucleotides: 7. CDR3 sequence: CASSSRDRVETQYF. Written as DNA, the CDR3 is TGTGCCAGCAGCTCCCGGGACAGGGTGGAGACCCAGTACTTC.

The table lists this clone with a few counts. The V gene is TRBV25-1, the J gene TRBJ1-2; D not certain. The germline gives CDR1 MGHDK, CDR2 SYGVNS. V was trimmed by 5 bases and J by 4 bases, leaving 8 bases between them. The CDR3 has 12 amino acids. For the CDR3, the DNA is TGTGCCAGCAGTCGTAGGAGCTATGGCTACACCTTC. Translating gives CASSRRSYGYTF.

The V gene is TRBV5-4, the J gene TRBJ2-1, with 7 positions matching TRBD2. CDR3 size: 16 residues. Germline V gene data show CDR1 as SGHNT and CDR2 as YYREEE (reference sequence). V trimming: 1 base; J trimming: 3 bases; junction bases outside the gene matches: 7. The CDR3 here is CASSLNGGGDYNEQFF. Here the CDR3 DNA reads TGTGCCAGCAGCTTGAACGGCGGGGGAGACTACAATGAGCAGTTCTTC.

The chain links TRBV7-9 to TRBJ2-7, with TRBD1 matching over 8 bases. The CDR3 has 15 amino acids. V was pared by 5 bases and J by 4 bases, with 10 bases of the junction left unmatched. Germline CDR1 and CDR2: SEHNR and FQNEAQ (reference sequence). The CDR3 sequence: CASSDTEDREYEQYF. The CDR3 nucleotides are TGTGCCAGCAGCGACACGGAGGACAGGGAATACGAGCAGTACTTC.

V usage is TRBV27 and J usage is TRBJ2-3; TRBD2 is a possible D gene (6 bases). Trimming took off 6 bases at V and 2 bases at J, with 9 bases between the two ends. Germline assignment: CDR1 MNHEY and CDR2 SMNVEV (reference sequence). This CDR3 contains 13 residues. The CDR3 nucleotides are TGTGCCAGCAGGGAGGGAGCCACAGATACGCAGTATTTT. Protein sequence: CASREGATDTQYF.

J is TRBJ2-1 and V is TRBV19; 11 bases fit TRBD2. From germline, CDR1 is LNHDA and CDR2 SQIVND (reference sequence). V lost 5 bases, J lost 9 bases, and 6 bases stayed unmatched. The CDR3 consists of 14 residues. CDR3 loop: CASSVTGTSGEQFF. The CDR3 region has the DNA TGTGCCAGTAGTGTGACCGGGACTAGCGGTGAGCAGTTCTTC.

Comments on this clone: Other DNA sequences in this sample translate to the same CDR3. The genes are TRBV4-3 and TRBJ2-7, with 9 bases matching TRBD1. This CDR3 region has 14 residues. Trimming took 1 base from V and 3 from J; bases not matched to a gene: 1. Germline V CDR1 and CDR2: LGHNA, YSLEER. The CDR3 sequence is CASSQGTGDYEQYF. The CDR3, as DNA: TGCGCCAGCAGCCAAGGGACAGGGGACTACGAGCAGTACTTC.

The chain employs TRBV7-2 and TRBJ1-3; no clear D gene. With 2 bases removed from V and 0 bases from J, the gap between germline ends came to 8 bases. Per germline, CDR1 SGHTA and CDR2 FQGNSA. The CDR3 runs 15 residues. This chain's CDR3 is CASSLWESSGNTIYF. The DNA of the CDR3 is TGTGCCAGCAGCTTATGGGAGAGCTCTGGAAACACCATATATTTT.

This clone was found once. This chain joins TRBV10-2 and TRBJ2-5, with 11 bases identical to TRBD2. The V and J ends lost 2 bases and 2 bases, in that order; junction bases with no gene match: 4. The CDR3 loop spans 16 amino acids. Looked up from germline, CDR1 is WSHSY and CDR2 is SAAADI. The CDR3 nucleotides read TGCGCCAGCAGTGAGGGGCTAGCGGGGGGTCAAGAGACCCAGTACTTC. Amino acids: CASSEGLAGGQETQYF.

The chain is built from TRBV7-6 and TRBJ1-2; 7 positions agree with TRBD1. This CDR3 spans 16 amino acids. V lost 5 bases, J lost 8 bases, and 17 bases stayed unmatched. Germline CDR1 and CDR2: SGHVS and FNYEAQ. CDR3 DNA: TGTGCCAGCAGCCCTTCGCCGGGACAGTTCGACGGCGGCTACACCTTC. This sequence encodes CASSPSPGQFDGGYTF.

The chain has TRBV25-1 and TRBJ2-2, with 7 bases identical to TRBD1. The trim removed 6 bases at V and 4 bases at J, leaving 8 bases unmatched. The CDR3 runs 15 residues. Germline-derived CDR1 and CDR2 are MGHDK and SYGVNS. Here the CDR3 reads CASSPQGGSTGELFF. DNA of the CDR3: TGTGCCAGCAGCCCTCAAGGGGGCAGCACCGGGGAGCTGTTTTTT.

V and J are TRBV11-2 and TRBJ2-3, with 8 bases that match TRBD2. The CDR3 runs to 17 residues. After removal of 0 bases from V and 1 base from J, the junction contained 6 bases not matched to a gene. In germline, CDR1 is SGHAT, CDR2 FQNNGV. CDR3 in amino acids: CASSLDPRGARTDTQYF. The CDR3 DNA sequence: TGTGCCAGCAGCTTAGATCCGCGGGGGGCCCGCACAGATACGCAGTATTTT.

This chain joins TRBV10-3 and TRBJ1-1; D gene uncertain. V was clipped by 4 bases and J by 4 bases, with 16 bases between them. Germline CDR1 is ENHRY and CDR2 is SYGVKD. The CDR3 is made up of 15 amino acids. CDR3 nucleotides: TGTGCCATCAGTGCGACGACTCCGACCACCACTGAAGCTTTCTTT. This encodes CAISATTPTTTEAFF.

The rearrangement uses TRBV2 and TRBJ2-3; TRBD2 aligns across 8 bases. Germline loops: CDR1 SNHLY, CDR2 FYNNEI. V was clipped by 7 bases and J by 0 bases; unmatched bases: 3. The CDR3 length is 14 residues. The CDR3 reads CASTGGPSTDTQYF. As DNA, the CDR3 is TGTGCCAGCACGGGGGGGCCTAGCACAGATACGCAGTATTTT.

The rearrangement links TRBV18 to TRBJ1-4; TRBD1 aligns across 11 bases. Germline CDR1 reads KGHSH; CDR2 reads LQKENI. V gave up 6 bases and J gave up 7 bases; unmatched junction bases: 7. This CDR3 region has 15 residues. CDR3 loop: CASSPGQGASEKLFF. In DNA form, the CDR3 reads TGTGCCAGCTCCCCTGGACAGGGGGCGAGTGAAAAACTGTTTTTT. Full variable domain (rest looked up from reference TRBV18 and TRBJ1-4): NAGVMQNPRHLVRRRGQEARLRCSPMKGHSHVYWYRQLPEEGLKFMVYLQKENIIDESGMPKERFSAEFPKEGPSILRIQQVVRGDSAAYFCASSPGQGASEKLFFGSGTQLSVL.

The chain links TRBV12-5 to TRBJ1-3, with TRBD1 matching 7 bases. This CDR3 is 14 amino acids long. CDR1 and CDR2 (germline): LGHNT, FRNRAP. Unmatched junction bases numbered 3, after V lost 3 bases and J lost 4 bases. The chain's CDR3 is CASGLGGPGNTIYF. The CDR3 DNA reads TGTGCTAGTGGTTTAGGGGGCCCCGGAAACACCATATATTTT.

The chain links TRBV19 to TRBJ1-3; D unclear. Germline V gives CDR1 LNHDA, CDR2 SQIVND (reference sequence). Deletions cut 5 bases from V and 0 bases from J, with 11 bases between. This CDR3 has 15 amino acids. The CDR3 bases are TGTGCCAGTAGTGCGTGGGAGGACTCTGGAAACACCATATATTTT. This codes for CASSAWEDSGNTIYF.